The 13 T cell receptor beta chains given below trace back to one sample, sequenced in a study of regulatory T cells in long-lasting Graves disease. Regarding time point: persistent/refractory GD, antithyroid drugs over 5 years with positive TRAb. Scientists built the TCR library using RNA that was extracted from PBMCs. Combining iRepertoire HTBI primers with Arm-PCR of CDR3 regions, the authors built TCR beta libraries. TCRdb re-called the multiplex PCR reads through MiXCR, storing one row per CDR3 protein. Of some 300,000 distinct CDR3 sequences in the sample, around 20% were seen once. The sequenced sample was peripheral blood mononuclear cells (PBMCs), obtained when the disease was refractory, from a patient treated with antithyroid drugs. These receptors came from a female donor with Graves disease.

As DNA, the CDR3 is TGTGCTAGTGGTTTGGGTTTAGGAGTTTCGGACACCATATATTTT. Its translation is CASGLGLGVSDTIYF. The rearrangement uses TRBV12-5 and TRBJ1-3; D ambiguous. This CDR3 has 15 amino acids. The germline V gene encodes CDR1 LGHNT and CDR2 FRNRAP. V was clipped by 1 base and J by 8 bases, with 15 bases between them.

In this sample, this clonotype turned up a few times. V is TRBV18 and J is TRBJ2-7; no definite D call. This CDR3 is 15 amino acids long. Trimming stripped 5 bases from V and 0 bases from J, with 14 bases between. Germline values: CDR1 KGHSH, CDR2 LQKENI. CDR3 residues: CASSATRGGSYEQYF. CDR3 nucleotide sequence: TGTGCCAGCTCAGCTACAAGAGGTGGCTCCTACGAGCAGTACTTC.

This clonotype was found a few times. The V call is TRBV19, the J call TRBJ2-4, with D maybe TRBD2 (6 bases). Trimming pared 3 bases from V and 7 bases from J, leaving 13 bases between. The CDR3 is 14 residues long. The germline V gene has CDR1 LNHDA and CDR2 SQIVND (reference sequence). The CDR3 spells CASSMALRGNIQYF. Here the CDR3 DNA reads TGTGCCAGTAGTATGGCCTTACGGGGGAACATTCAGTACTTC.

Many counts were recorded for this clonotype. The chain employs TRBV6-5 and TRBJ1-5; D unclear. The V gene's germline CDR1 is MNHEY and CDR2 SVGAGI. The CDR3 covers 13 residues. Trimming cost V 2 bases and J 5 bases, with 7 bases left between them. The chain's CDR3 is CASSYTGDQPQHF. DNA for the CDR3: TGTGCCAGCAGTTACACCGGGGATCAGCCCCAGCATTTT.

This CDR3 is CASSPRRGGFDEQYF. The CDR3 nucleotides are TGTGCCAGCAGCCCCCGTAGGGGCGGGTTCGACGAGCAGTACTTC. This chain connects TRBV9 to TRBJ2-7, with D possibly being TRBD1 or TRBD2 (5 bases each). The germline gives CDR1 SGDLS, CDR2 YYNGEE. The V end was cut by 4 bases, the J end by 5 bases, with 19 bases between. The CDR3 is 15 amino acids.

The rearrangement joins TRBV20-1 to TRBJ2-7, with D possibly TRBD2 on 6 matching bases. Trimming cost V 6 bases and J 4 bases, with 16 bases left between them. Germline loops: CDR1 DFQATT, CDR2 SNEGSKA (reference sequence). CDR3 length equals 13 residues. This CDR3 reads CSATGTRTYEQYF. As DNA, the CDR3 is TGCAGTGCAACCGGGACTCGAACATACGAGCAGTACTTC.

This chain uses TRBV7-2 with TRBJ2-7; D call uncertain. Germline assignment: CDR1 SGHTA and CDR2 FQGNSA. The CDR3 spans 15 residues. Between the trimmed V and J ends, which lost 1 base and 3 bases, there was a span of 13 bases. CDR3 amino acids: CASSLVWSQDYEQYF. The CDR3 nucleotides read TGTGCCAGCAGCTTAGTCTGGTCCCAGGACTACGAGCAGTACTTC.

This clonotype was observed at least ten times. The rearrangement joins TRBV6-5 to TRBJ2-5; 8 bases align to TRBD1. The CDR3 totals 16 residues. Germline V CDR1 and CDR2: MNHEY, SVGAGI. V was pared by 0 bases and J by 4 bases, with 7 bases of the junction left unmatched. Written as DNA, the CDR3 is TGTGCCAGCAGTTACTCGAGCAGGGGGCTTGGAGAGACCCAGTACTTC. This gives the protein CASSYSSRGLGETQYF.

The CDR3 sequence: CASSQDGFGYEQYF. The CDR3 DNA follows: TGCGCCAGCAGCCAAGATGGATTTGGCTACGAGCAGTACTTC. This chain joins TRBV4-3 and TRBJ2-7; unclear D gene. V lost 0 bases to trimming and J lost 3 bases, with 9 bases between them. CDR3 length: 14 amino acids. CDR1 is LGHNA, CDR2 YSLEER, per germline.

This chain uses TRBV10-3 with TRBJ1-1; D possibly corresponds to TRBD1 (6 bases). Germline V gene data show CDR1 as ENHRY and CDR2 as SYGVKD. There are 14 residues in the CDR3. V was clipped by 10 bases and J by 2 bases, with 17 bases between them. The chain's CDR3 is CATSEDRQNTEAFF. In DNA, the CDR3 is TGTGCCACCTCCGAAGACAGGCAAAACACTGAAGCTTTCTTT.

This clonotype was recorded only once. This chain uses TRBV29-1 with TRBJ2-3; TRBD2 is a possible D gene (6 bases). The CDR3 has 16 amino acids. Trimming shortened V by 6 bases and J by 0 bases, and 19 bases separated the two germline ends. CDR1 and CDR2 from the germline V gene are SQVTM and ANQGSEA. CDR3 amino acids: CSVAQGLAASTDTQYF. The CDR3 bases are TGCAGCGTGGCCCAGGGATTAGCGGCTAGCACAGATACGCAGTATTTT.

This clonotype occurred a few times. J is TRBJ1-1 and V is TRBV4-2; D gene uncertain. Trimming stripped 4 bases from V and 9 bases from J, with 18 bases between. CDR3 length equals 14 residues. The germline V gene encodes CDR1 LGHNA and CDR2 YNFKEQ. CDR3 region: CASSPRTRASKAFF. The DNA of the CDR3 is TGTGCCAGCAGCCCAAGGACCCGCGCGAGTAAAGCTTTCTTT.

This clonotype occurred many times. The rearrangement joins TRBV2 to TRBJ2-7; D unresolved. The CDR3 consists of 12 residues. Trimming took off 8 bases at V and 2 bases at J, with 10 bases between the two ends. The V gene's germline CDR1 is SNHLY and CDR2 FYNNEI. CDR3 nucleotide sequence: TGTGCCAGCGAGAAACACACCTACGAGCAGTACTTC. This encodes CASEKHTYEQYF. The variable domain in full, completed from reference TRBV2 and TRBJ2-7, reads EPEVTQTPSHQVTQMGQEVILRCVPISNHLYFYWYRQILGQKVEFLVSFYNNEISEKSEIFDDQFSVERPDGSNFTLKIRSTKLEDSAMYFCASEKHTYEQYFGPGTRLTVT.